The subject of this entry is one T cell receptor (beta chain). The antigen remains undetermined. Trimming removed 1 base from V and 4 bases from J; junction bases left unmatched: 8. CDR3 size: 16 residues. Germline lookup yields CDR1 SGHDN and CDR2 FVKESK. Researchers ran the PCR with 60 Vbeta and 13 Jbeta primers. The repertoire was sequenced with immunoSEQ multiplex PCR; TCRdb's copy has only in-frame clones and lacks some. Of approximately 120,000 clones listed, over 65% are singletons. The data belong to a study of cytomegalovirus exposure and HLA in healthy donors. Study-level findings and limits: Prediction of most subjects' HLA-A and HLA-B alleles by TCR beta sequences was reportedly accurate. Highly shared sequence variants in one cluster were likely a sequencing artifact. Earlier analysis found most TCR beta V segments productive about 90% or about 30% of the time.

Sequencing input: PBMCs. This sequence was found in a female donor in good health and CMV-seronegative. This chain joins TRBV14 and TRBJ2-7; 9 nucleotides align to TRBD2. DNA for the CDR3: TGTGCCAGCAGCCAAGTAGCTAGCGGGGAACAATACGAGCAGTACTTC. This encodes CASSQVASGEQYEQYF. The whole variable domain, filled in from reference TRBV14 and TRBJ2-7, reads EAGVTQFPSHSVIEKGQTVTLRCDPISGHDNLYWYRRVMGKEIKFLLHFVKESKQDESGMPNNRFLAERTGGTYSTLKVQPAELEDSGVYFCASSQVASGEQYEQYFGPGTRLTVT.